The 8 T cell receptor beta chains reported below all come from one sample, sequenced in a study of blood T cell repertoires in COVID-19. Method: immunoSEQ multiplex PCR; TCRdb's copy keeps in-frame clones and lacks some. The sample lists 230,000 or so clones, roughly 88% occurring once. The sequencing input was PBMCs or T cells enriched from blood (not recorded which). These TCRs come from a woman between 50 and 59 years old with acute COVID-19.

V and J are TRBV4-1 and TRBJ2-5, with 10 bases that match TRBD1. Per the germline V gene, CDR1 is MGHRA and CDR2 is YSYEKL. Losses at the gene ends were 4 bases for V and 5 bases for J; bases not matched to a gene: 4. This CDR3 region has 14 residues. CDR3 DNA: TGCGCCAGCAGCCCGAGGACAGGGGGGGAGACCCAGTACTTC. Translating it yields CASSPRTGGETQYF.

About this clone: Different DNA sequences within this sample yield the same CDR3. In DNA, the CDR3 is TGTGCCAGCAGCCCGCAGGGAACCTATGGCTACACCTTC. Translation: CASSPQGTYGYTF. The rearrangement uses TRBV7-9 and TRBJ1-2, with D perhaps matching TRBD1 (5 bases). The length of the CDR3 is 13 residues. Germline values: CDR1 SEHNR, CDR2 FQNEAQ (reference sequence). With 5 bases removed from V and 4 bases from J, the gap between germline ends came to 11 bases.

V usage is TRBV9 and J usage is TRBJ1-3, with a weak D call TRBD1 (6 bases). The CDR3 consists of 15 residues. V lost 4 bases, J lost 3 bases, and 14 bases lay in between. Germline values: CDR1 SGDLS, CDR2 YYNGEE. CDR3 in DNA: TGTGCCAGCAGCCCAACAGGGAATGTTGGAAACACCATATATTTT. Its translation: CASSPTGNVGNTIYF. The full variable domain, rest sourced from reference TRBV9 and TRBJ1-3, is DSGVTQTPKHLITATGQRVTLRCSPRSGDLSVYWYQQSLDQGLQFLIQYYNGEERAKGNILERFSAQQFPDLHSELNLSSLELGDSALYFCASSPTGNVGNTIYFGEGSWLTVV.

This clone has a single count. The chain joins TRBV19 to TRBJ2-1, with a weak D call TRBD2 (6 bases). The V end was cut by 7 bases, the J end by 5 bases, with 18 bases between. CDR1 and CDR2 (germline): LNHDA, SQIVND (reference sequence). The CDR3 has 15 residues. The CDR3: CASKTYGWGDNEQFF. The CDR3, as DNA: TGTGCCAGTAAAACCTATGGATGGGGGGACAATGAGCAGTTCTTC. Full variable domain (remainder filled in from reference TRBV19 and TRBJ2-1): DGGITQSPKYLFRKEGQNVTLSCEQNLNHDAMYWYRQDPGQGLRLIYYSQIVNDFQKGDIAEGYSVSREKKESFPLTVTSAQKNPTAFYLCASKTYGWGDNEQFFGPGTRLTVL.

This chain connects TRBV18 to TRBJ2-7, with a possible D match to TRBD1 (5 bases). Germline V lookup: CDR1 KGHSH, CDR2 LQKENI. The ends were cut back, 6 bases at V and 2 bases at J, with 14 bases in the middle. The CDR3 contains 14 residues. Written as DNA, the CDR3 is TGTGCCAGCTCCCTCGCGGCAGGGACCTACGAGCAGTACTTC. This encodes CASSLAAGTYEQYF.

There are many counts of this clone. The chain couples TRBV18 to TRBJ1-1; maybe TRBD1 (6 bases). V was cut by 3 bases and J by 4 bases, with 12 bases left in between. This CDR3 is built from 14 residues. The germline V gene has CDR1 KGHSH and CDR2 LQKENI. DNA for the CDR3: TGTGCCAGCTCACCCCCCGGACAGTCCACTGAAGCTTTCTTT. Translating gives CASSPPGQSTEAFF.

CDR3 nucleotides: TGTGCCAGCAGTGGGAGATTGCCCCAGCATTTT. It yields the protein CASSGRLPQHF. The chain combines TRBV28 with TRBJ1-5, with D hard to call. Germline loops: CDR1 MDHEN, CDR2 SYDVKM. The CDR3 spans 11 residues. Deletions cut 5 bases from V and 9 bases from J, with 8 bases between.

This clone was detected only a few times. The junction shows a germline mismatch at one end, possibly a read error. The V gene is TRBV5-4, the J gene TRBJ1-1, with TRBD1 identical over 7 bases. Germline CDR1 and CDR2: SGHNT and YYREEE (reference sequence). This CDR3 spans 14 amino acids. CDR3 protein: CASSFDRANSEAFF. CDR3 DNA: TGTGCCAGCAGTTTTGACAGGGCAAACAGTGAAGCTTTCTTT.